What follows describes a single T cell receptor beta chain. Its target is unknown. None of the donors, who were healthy HIV-negative adults, had recently had acute infections or vaccinations. This sample was taken from a study of shared clonotypes between healthy human individuals. Clones were sequenced by immunoSEQ multiplex PCR, and TCRdb holds only the in-frame ones, with some missing. The sample comprises some 2,000,000 clones, 85% to 95% of which are singletons, and about 0.13% rests with the top ten. The study's findings and limits: An expected dependence of interdonor clonotype sharing on sequencing depth was noted. Compared with memory subsets, naive subsets generally had larger estimated richness. Rarefaction revealed incomplete sorted-subset sequencing despite large depth.

Germline loops: CDR1 SGHTS, CDR2 YDEGEE. V was pared by 0 bases and J by 4 bases, with 15 bases of the junction left unmatched. The CDR3 totals 18 residues. The sample taken for sequencing was naive CD4+ T cells sorted from blood. Subset reported: CD45RA+ positively selected. The receptor's source is a man aged 18 to 29 in good health. The rearrangement uses TRBV5-8 and TRBJ1-2; 7 bases line up with TRBD1. CDR3 nucleotide sequence: TGTGCCAGCAGCTTGGCCCGGACAGGCTTCTCCCCTCTCTATGGCTACACCTTC. It specifies CASSLARTGFSPLYGYTF.